Sequencing of this T cell receptor (beta chain) was carried out in a study of blood T cell repertoires in COVID-19. From germline, CDR1 is LNHNV and CDR2 YYDKDF (reference sequence). The CDR3 covers 14 residues. Trimming removed 4 bases from V and 6 bases from J, with 14 bases in between. Repertoires were generated with immunoSEQ multiplex PCR, while TCRdb's copy carries only in-frame clones and drops some. The table lists 100,000 to 150,000 clones, around nine tenths of them singletons. This chain connects TRBV15 to TRBJ2-3, with TRBD2 as a possible D gene (5 bases). This sequence originates from a human donor in a cohort sampled during active COVID-19. The sequencing sample was made of peripheral blood. In nucleotides, the CDR3 is TGTGCCACCAGCACCCCCGGCGGGTGGGATACGCAGTATTTT. Encoded protein: CATSTPGGWDTQYF.